Described below is a single TCR beta chain sequence and its context. Its antigen target is currently unknown. The sample holds no much larger clone one base away, and base qualities are not on file. Each collaborating institution followed its own protocols to collect whole blood in K2EDTA tubes. For TCRbeta analysis, collaborators shipped samples as frozen whole blood, isolated PBMCs, or DNA extracted from either of those sample types. This specimen comes from a study of blood T cell repertoires in COVID-19 (dated by TCRdb to 2020 to 2022). With respect to the entire study: Samples from collaborators originated in the United States, Italy and Spain and spanned both the acute and convalescent phases of COVID-19. The prospective study material was composed of cDNA or gDNA derived from T cells, B-cell-depleted T cells, or PBMCs. Subjects who had been exposed to COVID-19, were actively infected with it, or had recovered from it provided the deeply sampled blood TCRbeta repertoires that made up the dataset. The repertoires were made available in a free public database intended to serve as a resource for research on the immune response to SARS-CoV-2. The samples were drawn from two sources: the first 160 participants of the ongoing ImmuneRACE study, and 1,254 subjects contributed by 6 global collaborators. Nearly every sample came with metadata listing a de-identified subject ID, COVID-19 status, age in years and sex. HLA class I and class II types, where available, came from metadata supplied by the sample provider rather than from assay-based typing. The paper's findings and limits, for the study overall: The amount of clinical and demographic metadata varied by source and participant and was provided uncurated.

TCRbeta CDR3 regions were amplified from genomic DNA by means of the immunoSEQ Assay, a bias-controlled multiplex PCR. As for the authors' bioinformatics: The number of nucleated cells in each sample was estimated from the amplification of reference gene primers within the assay. To quantify the absolute abundance of each unique TCRbeta CDR3 rearrangement, sequence reads were collapsed and filtered. Productive Simpson clonality was computed per sample as the square root of Simpson's diversity index over productive rearrangements. TCRdb stores this immuneACCESS table with in-frame sequences only. Part of the clones is absent; in the studies checked, under half of the shortfall reflects unresolved V genes, and no reason is known for the rest. V, J and clone size reflect that table, while D and trimming were determined from the DNA. For this sample the table gives about 240,000 clones, of which about four fifths were detected only once. The ten largest clones represent roughly a tenth of the sample.

Based on the germline V gene, the CDR1 and CDR2 sequences are SGDLS and YYNGEE. Counted from cysteine to phenylalanine, this CDR3 has 20 amino acids. Here the CDR3 DNA is all that survives: 60 bases in frame from base 1. Germline trimming: 4 bases from V, 3 bases from J; junction bases outside gene matches: 17. The sequence came from a woman aged 80 or over with acute or convalescent COVID-19. The specimen sequenced was peripheral blood. The chain couples TRBV9 to TRBJ2-1; TRBD2 fits 12 bases in the junction. CDR3 region: CASSPRPGTSGRSDYNEQFF. The sequenced DNA: TGTGCCAGCAGCCCCCGCCCCGGGACTAGCGGGCGATCCGACTACAATGAGCAGTTCTTC.